This TCR beta chain was documented in a study of neurological immune-mediated disorders. Points from the study as a whole: Repertoires from 18 of 34 multiple sclerosis patients grouped phylogenetically into a related-CDR3 cluster, suggesting a possible signature.

This clonotype occurred many times. The target antigen is unknown. Germline V CDR1 and CDR2: SGHRS, YFSETQ. V lost 1 base, J lost 6 bases, and 6 bases stayed unmatched. CDR3 length equals 15 residues. The authors obtained over 180 million TCR-beta sequences from 15-18 subjects per sequencing run. TCRdb reanalysed the 5' RACE reads using MiXCR and keeps one entry per CDR3 protein. This table holds about 81,000 distinct CDR3 sequences, 4.3% found once. Time point: longitudinal time-point 3. The origin of this receptor is a woman aged 55 to 70 with multiple sclerosis. The chain carries TRBV5-1 and TRBJ1-4, with 7 bases identical to TRBD1. The sample was PBMCs. CDR3 coding DNA: TGCGCCAGCAGCTTGCAGGGGGAGTTCTATGAAAAACTGTTTTTT. Translated: CASSLQGEFYEKLFF.